This T cell receptor beta chain was retrieved from a study of identifying expanded T cells in peripheral blood. There are a few counts of this clone. Antigen specificity is unknown. Collection occurred without any documented infections or immune events in donors. General observations from the study: Over approximately two and four weeks, about 15 and 18 clones changed, versus around 1.2 between replicates. Variance in clone template counts between approximately two-week samples significantly increased with total template count across all healthy donors.

V lost 5 bases, J lost 2 bases, and 10 bases lay in between. Per germline, CDR1 MNHEY and CDR2 SVGAGI. The CDR3 is 14 residues long. Profiled with immunoSEQ multiplex PCR; TCRdb holds only in-frame clones, not every one. The sample carries 90,000 to 110,000 clones, about nine tenths recorded once. The sequencing input was blood. V usage is TRBV6-5 and J usage is TRBJ1-5; possibly TRBD1 for D (5 bases). The sequence derives from a person aged 18 to 70 in good health. The DNA for the CDR3 is TGTGCCAGCAGTCTGACGGGGGGCAATCAGCCCCAGCATTTT. Amino acids: CASSLTGGNQPQHF.